The 4 T cell receptor beta chains below come from one sample, sequenced in a study of vaccination and CD4 T cells after COVID-19. The antigens for these receptors are not known. An Oncomine TCR Beta short-read assay was used to sequence the DNA from cultured CD4+ T cells. MiXCR, run by TCRdb on the PCR reads, gives a single entry per CDR3 protein. The data contain some 15,000 distinct CDR3 sequences, around 53% of them singletons. This sample's treatment: roughly ten-day PBMC culture with coronavirus spike peptide pools or control peptides (ViraFEST assay). Source material: CD4+ T cells from blood, cultured in vitro. The receptors were gathered from a human donor who had recovered from COVID-19.

A single count supports this clonotype. The chain combines TRBV7-9 with TRBJ2-2, with 7 bases matching TRBD1. In germline, CDR1 is SEHNR, CDR2 FQNEAQ (reference sequence). The CDR3 extends over 18 amino acids. The J segment lost 0 bases and the V segment lost 3 bases, leaving 10 bases of the junction unmatched. CDR3 in DNA: TGTGCCAGCAGCTTCGGACCCGGGACAGCGCCGAACACCGGGGAGCTGTTTTTT. Protein sequence: CASSFGPGTAPNTGELFF.

The rearrangement joins TRBV15 to TRBJ1-2; maybe TRBD1 (6 bases). The length of the CDR3 is 15 residues. V was clipped by 5 bases and J by 5 bases, with 18 bases between them. Germline CDR1 reads LNHNV; CDR2 reads YYDKDF (reference sequence). In nucleotides, the CDR3 is TGTGCCACCAGCCGAGGGGGGGTCCAGGGGTATGGCTACACCTTC. This codes for CATSRGGVQGYGYTF.

The chain carries TRBV6-2 or TRBV6-3 and TRBJ2-7, with 7 bases that match TRBD1. V lost 2 bases to trimming and J lost 4 bases; unmatched junction nucleotides: 11. This CDR3 region has 16 residues. Germline V gene sequence: CDR1 MNHEY, CDR2 SVGEGT. In nucleotides, the CDR3 is TGTGCCAGCAGTTACCACGTGGCAGGGGGACAATACGAGCAGTACTTC. Translated: CASSYHVAGGQYEQYF.

This chain links TRBV19 with TRBJ1-5, with TRBD1 identical over 8 bases. After removal of 3 bases from V and 6 bases from J, the junction contained 7 bases not matched to a gene. CDR1 LNHDA and CDR2 SQIVND come from the germline V gene (reference sequence). The CDR3 has 15 amino acids. In DNA form, the CDR3 reads TGTGCCAGTAGTATCGACAGGGGATTTAGTCAGCCCCAGCATTTT. Amino acid sequence: CASSIDRGFSQPQHF.